This T cell receptor beta chain appears in the sequencing data of a study of blood T cell repertoires in COVID-19. About the study: Both acute and convalescent COVID-19 samples were obtained from the United States, Italy and Spain.

CDR3 length equals 14 residues. Trimming took 8 bases from V and 4 from J; bases not matched to a gene: 8. Germline loops: CDR1 SGHTA, CDR2 FQGNSA. Clones were sequenced by immunoSEQ multiplex PCR, and TCRdb holds only the in-frame ones, with some missing. The table shows roughly 500,000 clones, with more than 75% occurring only once. The study recruited people aged about 18 to 90 years across about 25 US areas. Allocation to cohorts depended on clinical history reported by the participants. Among Cohort 3 donors, those recovered had two negative PCRs, clearance, or symptom resolution. The receptor was derived from a woman between 40 and 55 years old who had recovered from COVID-19. The chain combines TRBV7-2 with TRBJ1-3; 7 bases are shared with TRBD1. The material sequenced was PBMCs or T cells enriched from blood (not recorded which). The DNA of the CDR3 is TGTGCCAGCGCCCAACAGGGGTCCGGAAACACCATATATTTT. It translates to CASAQQGSGNTIYF.